This T cell receptor beta chain was identified during a study of CD4 T cells in relation to SARS-CoV-2 and coronaviruses. Findings of the study overall: Monoreactive clones expanded significantly more to SARS-CoV-2 than crossreactive clones did.

This CDR3 has 15 residues. Looked up from germline, CDR1 is MNHEY and CDR2 is SVGAGI. J was trimmed by 2 bases and V by 6 bases; bases with no gene match: 10. About this clone: Its antigen is not known.

Repertoires were generated with immunoSEQ multiplex PCR, while TCRdb's copy carries only in-frame clones and drops some. The sample records tens of thousands of clones, about 92% being singletons. The receptor was derived from an adult with COVID-19. Sequenced material: naive CD4+ T cells from PBMCs. Subset here: naive CD4+ T cells isolated by negative enrichment. The V and J genes are TRBV6-5 and TRBJ2-7; 7 bases are a match to TRBD2. CDR3 DNA sequence: TGTGCCAGCAGCCAAAGGGCGGGAGAGGCCTACGAGCAGTACTTC. Its protein product is CASSQRAGEAYEQYF.